This passage covers 8 T cell receptor beta chains from one sample sequenced in a study of breast tumors, draining lymph nodes, adjacent tissues (dated by TCRdb to the mid-2010s). Library method: multiplex PCR. Sequencing was carried out with an Illumina HiSeq 2000. TCRdb's own reprocessing of the public reads used fastp at Q25 and MiXCR and kept productive beta chains. Each record represents a unique CDR3 protein, reported with the most common genes and DNA among its rows. The sample table contains approximately 280,000 distinct CDR3 sequences; only one count was recorded for 30% of them. The ten largest account for more than 0.85% of the sample. The lymph node samples were taken from the axillary draining lymph nodes of breast cancer patients. Specimen: axillary lymph node tissue. The receptors were gathered from a female donor with breast cancer. Some clones in this sample may be carry-over from other donors' samples.

This clonotype was observed at least ten times. V and J are TRBV4-2 and TRBJ1-2; TRBD1 matches at 8 bases. Germline lookup yields CDR1 LGHNA and CDR2 YNFKEQ. The V segment lost 4 bases and the J segment 5 bases; nucleotides outside the gene matches: 9. The length of the CDR3 is 15 residues. The CDR3 nucleotides are TGTGCCAGCAGCCCGAACAGGGGGAGCACGTATGGCTACACCTTC. Translating it yields CASSPNRGSTYGYTF.

On this clonotype: This clone may be a read error of a much larger clone one base away. This rearrangement joins TRBV7-2 to TRBJ1-4; weak D call: TRBD1 (6 bases). From germline, CDR1 is SGHTA and CDR2 FQGNSA. Trimming cost V 8 bases and J 6 bases, with 16 bases left between them. The CDR3 has 14 residues. The chain's CDR3 is CASGSDAGDEKLFF. The CDR3 bases are TGTGCCAGCGGCTCGGACGCAGGGGATGAAAAACTGTTTTTT.

With regard to this clonotype: A much bigger clone sits one base away, suggesting this may be a read error. The chain links TRBV3-2 to TRBJ1-4; TRBD1 was called by the table and not checked on the DNA. TRBV3-2 is marked as a pseudogene. The CDR3 extends over 13 amino acids. Here the CDR3 reads CAGSPPFGEKLFF. The CDR3 DNA reads as TGTGCCGGCAGCCCCCCCTTCGGTGAAAAACTGTTTTTT.

This clonotype was counted only a few times. Just one base apart from a much larger clone, this may be a read error. The CDR3 loop reads CPWRGVNNSPLHF. The CDR3 nucleotides are TGTCCCTGGAGGGGGGTCAATAATTCACCCCTCCACTTT. The chain uses TRBV30 and TRBJ1-6; TRBD1 is a possible D gene (6 bases). From germline, CDR1 is GTSNPN and CDR2 SVGIG (reference sequence). There are 13 residues in the CDR3.

This clonotype has ten or more counts. The rearrangement uses TRBV19 and TRBJ2-1; 10 bases line up with TRBD2. Germline V gene data show CDR1 as LNHDA and CDR2 as SQIVND (reference sequence). This CDR3 contains 14 residues. Unmatched junction bases numbered 3, after V lost 5 bases and J lost 5 bases. CDR3 sequence: CASSVLAGNNEQFF. The CDR3, as DNA: TGTGCCAGTAGTGTACTAGCGGGAAACAATGAGCAGTTCTTC. Drawing the rest from reference TRBV19 and TRBJ2-1, the complete variable domain is DGGITQSPKYLFRKEGQNVTLSCEQNLNHDAMYWYRQDPGQGLRLIYYSQIVNDFQKGDIAEGYSVSREKKESFPLTVTSAQKNPTAFYLCASSVLAGNNEQFFGPGTRLTVL.

This clonotype has a count of ten or more. The genes are TRBV10-3 and TRBJ2-7; 9 bases map to TRBD2. Per germline, CDR1 ENHRY and CDR2 SYGVKD. CDR3 size: 16 residues. The V and J ends lost 5 bases and 5 bases, in that order; junction bases with no gene match: 13. CDR3 sequence reads: CAISPPNAGGSHEQYF. The CDR3 DNA is TGTGCCATCAGTCCTCCCAATGCGGGAGGGTCCCACGAGCAGTACTTC.

This clonotype was observed a handful of times. This chain connects TRBV9 to TRBJ1-1, with TRBD1 matching over 7 bases. V shed 4 bases and J 2 bases; nucleotides not matched to a gene: 5. Germline-derived CDR1 and CDR2 are SGDLS and YYNGEE. This CDR3 spans 14 amino acids. The CDR3 is CASSPWDSNTEAFF. DNA for the CDR3: TGTGCCAGCAGCCCTTGGGACAGCAACACTGAAGCTTTCTTT.

This clonotype has just a few counts. The chain recombines TRBV30 with TRBJ1-3; D is perhaps TRBD1 (6 bases). CDR1 and CDR2 (germline): GTSNPN, SVGIG (reference sequence). The CDR3 has 13 amino acids. V dropped 8 bases and J dropped 1 base, with 12 bases sitting between them. The DNA of the CDR3 is TGTGCCGGTTACAGGGCTTCTGGAAACACCATATATTTT. Translation gives CAGYRASGNTIYF. The full variable domain, rest sourced from reference TRBV30 and TRBJ1-3, is SQTIHQWPATLVQPVGSPLSLECTVEGTSNPNLYWYRQAAGRGLQLLFYSVGIGQISSEVPQNLSASRPQDRQFILSSKKLLLSDSGFYLCAGYRASGNTIYFGEGSWLTVV.